Listed below are T cell receptor beta chains from one sample, sequenced in a study of blood T cell repertoires in COVID-19. The method was immunoSEQ multiplex PCR; TCRdb's version includes in-frame clones alone and lacks a portion of them. The sample consists of over 150,000 clones, approximately 86% of them appearing once. Sequenced material: peripheral blood. The receptors stem from a man in his forties with active or convalescent COVID-19. CDR3s include the opening cysteine and the closing phenylalanine or tryptophan. Each record gives: J gene, V gene, D gene, clone size, CDR3 DNA, CDR3 protein. A D gene is named only where the DNA matches it firmly. Some rows mark clone size as missing; the rest say once, few, many or name a class of expanded clone.

J: TRBJ1-5
V: TRBV28
D: -
size: once
DNA: TGTGCCAGCAGAACAAGCAATCAGCCCCAGCATTTT
CDR3: CASRTSNQPQHF

J: TRBJ1-2
V: TRBV7-8
D: -
size: -
DNA: TGTGCCAGCAGCACAGTCCCCCGGGGTAACTATGGCTACACCTTC
CDR3: CASSTVPRGNYGYTF

J: TRBJ2-5
V: TRBV3-1/TRBV3-2
D: TRBD2
size: -
DNA: TGTGCCAGCAGCCAAGCACTAGCGGGGGGTGAGACCCAGTACTTC
CDR3: CASSQALAGGETQYF

J: TRBJ2-5
V: TRBV5-4
D: -
size: -
DNA: TGTGCCAGCAGCTCGTATCAGGGGCCCTCTGGAGAGACCCAGTACTTC
CDR3: CASSSYQGPSGETQYF

J: TRBJ2-1
V: TRBV5-1
D: -
size: -
DNA: TGCGCCAGCAGCTTGGTTGCGGGGGCCGTCAATGAGCAGTTCTTC
CDR3: CASSLVAGAVNEQFF

J: TRBJ2-1
V: TRBV27
D: -
size: -
DNA: TGTGCCAGCACCAAAGGGGGGGTTGGCTACAATGAGCAGTTCTTC
CDR3: CASTKGGVGYNEQFF

J: TRBJ1-1
V: TRBV6-5
D: -
size: -
DNA: TGTGCCAGCAGTTACCAGGGCGGCGCTTTCTTT
CDR3: CASSYQGGAFF

J: TRBJ2-5
V: TRBV15
D: -
size: once
DNA: TGTGCCACCAGCAGAGATTGGGGAGCCAACCAAGAGACCCAGTACTTC
CDR3: CATSRDWGANQETQYF

J: TRBJ1-1
V: TRBV5-1
D: TRBD1
size: once
DNA: TGCGCCAGCAGCTTGGGGGACAGGGGGCGGGCTTTCTTT
CDR3: CASSLGDRGRAFF

J: TRBJ1-4
V: TRBV19
D: -
size: -
DNA: TGTGCCAGCAGTATATTCGGTACAGCCATGCCAAAACTGTTTTTT
CDR3: CASSIFGTAMPKLFF

J: TRBJ1-5
V: TRBV28
D: TRBD1
size: -
DNA: TGTGCCACCCACAGGGGTGGTCAGCCCCAGCATTTT
CDR3: CATHRGGQPQHF

J: TRBJ2-7
V: TRBV4-3
D: -
size: -
DNA: TGCGCCAGCAGCTTGGACCCAGGGGCCTACGAGCAGTACTTC
CDR3: CASSLDPGAYEQYF

J: TRBJ2-7
V: TRBV29-1
D: TRBD1
size: -
DNA: TGCAGCGCACAGACAGGGCTGGGCGAGCAGTACTTC
CDR3: CSAQTGLGEQYF

J: TRBJ1-2
V: TRBV28
D: -
size: few
DNA: TGTGCCAGCAGTTCCCACAGGGCCCCTAACTATGGCTACACCTTC
CDR3: CASSSHRAPNYGYTF

J: TRBJ2-3
V: TRBV20-1
D: -
size: few
DNA: TGCAGTGCTAGTGGCGGCGGGGACGCAGATACGCAGTATTTT
CDR3: CSASGGGDADTQYF

J: TRBJ1-6
V: TRBV10-3
D: -
size: few
DNA: TGTGCCATCAAACAGGGTAATTCACCCCTCCACTTT
CDR3: CAIKQGNSPLHF

J: TRBJ1-1
V: TRBV3-1/TRBV3-2
D: -
size: -
DNA: TGTGCCAGCAGCCAGCTTTCGGGGACTGAAGCTTTCTTT
CDR3: CASSQLSGTEAFF

J: TRBJ2-1
V: TRBV27
D: TRBD2
size: -
DNA: TGTGCCAGCAGTGTCGGGACTAGCGTTCGAGATGAGCAGTTCTTC
CDR3: CASSVGTSVRDEQFF

J: TRBJ2-1
V: TRBV4-2
D: -
size: -
DNA: TGTGCCAGCAGCCAAGAGGGGGGGCTTTCCTACAATGAGCAGTTCTTC
CDR3: CASSQEGGLSYNEQFF

J: TRBJ2-4
V: TRBV4-2
D: TRBD2
size: -
DNA: TGTGCCAGCAGCCAAGTTCGGGCTAGCGGGGTTACTTACCAAAACATTCAGTACTTC
CDR3: CASSQVRASGVTYQNIQYF

J: TRBJ1-1
V: TRBV6-2/TRBV6-3
D: -
size: few
DNA: TGTGCCAGCAGTTATGGACCGGGGGGGGCTGAAGCTTTCTTT
CDR3: CASSYGPGGAEAFF

J: TRBJ2-2
V: TRBV30
D: TRBD1
size: -
DNA: TGTGCCTGCAGGGGGACAGGGGCCACCGGGGAGCTGTTTTTT
CDR3: CACRGTGATGELFF

J: TRBJ1-1
V: TRBV5-4
D: TRBD1
size: -
DNA: TGTGCCAGCAGACGACAGGGAAACACTGAAGCTTTCTTT
CDR3: CASRRQGNTEAFF

J: TRBJ1-2
V: TRBV7-2
D: -
size: once
DNA: TGTGCCAGCACCACTTACGGGGGGGATGGCTACACCTTC
CDR3: CASTTYGGDGYTF

J: TRBJ1-2
V: TRBV24-1
D: -
size: -
DNA: TGTGCCACCAGTGATTTGTCAGATGGCTACACCTTC
CDR3: CATSDLSDGYTF

J: TRBJ1-4
V: TRBV5-1
D: -
size: -
DNA: TGCGCCAGCAGCTTGGAACGGGAGAATGAAAAACTGTTTTTT
CDR3: CASSLERENEKLFF

J: TRBJ1-2
V: TRBV12-3/TRBV12-4
D: -
size: -
DNA: TGTGCCAGCTTAATGGGGGGGCAAGCTGGCTACACCTTC
CDR3: CASLMGGQAGYTF

J: TRBJ2-1
V: TRBV5-4
D: TRBD2
size: -
DNA: TGTGCCAGCAAGCTACTAGCGGGGTCTGACAATGAGCAGTTCTTC
CDR3: CASKLLAGSDNEQFF

J: TRBJ1-4
V: TRBV18
D: -
size: -
DNA: TGTGCCAGCTCACCCGACAGTACGGATGAAAAACTGTTTTTT
CDR3: CASSPDSTDEKLFF

J: TRBJ1-1
V: TRBV5-1
D: -
size: -
DNA: TGCGCCAGCAGCTTGGGAGGGAGCACTGAAGCTTTCTTT
CDR3: CASSLGGSTEAFF

J: TRBJ1-2
V: TRBV3-1/TRBV3-2
D: TRBD1
size: -
DNA: TGTGCCAGCAGCCGTCTGACAGGGGGCGCGTCTAAGGATGGCTACACCTTC
CDR3: CASSRLTGGASKDGYTF

J: TRBJ2-3
V: TRBV28
D: -
size: -
DNA: TGTGCCAGCACAGGGGGGACCTCTAGCACAGATACGCAGTATTTT
CDR3: CASTGGTSSTDTQYF

J: TRBJ2-1
V: TRBV12-3/TRBV12-4
D: TRBD1
size: -
DNA: TGTGCCAGCAGTAGGGACAGTAGCAATGAGCAGTTCTTC
CDR3: CASSRDSSNEQFF

J: TRBJ1-6
V: TRBV2
D: TRBD1
size: few
DNA: TGTGCCAGCAACCTTCGGGACAGGGAATATTCACCCCTCCACTTT
CDR3: CASNLRDREYSPLHF